This T cell receptor (beta chain) was observed in a study of shared clonotypes between healthy human individuals. The table came from immunoSEQ multiplex PCR; TCRdb's copy has only in-frame clones and leaves some out. The profile covers about 1.1 million clones, with around three quarters appearing a single time and 0.85% to 1% taken by the ten largest. This clone occurred a few times. The germline V and J ends were trimmed by 7 bases and 3 bases, with 13 bases remaining between them. CDR3 length equals 14 residues. The germline V gene has CDR1 MDHEN and CDR2 SYDVKM. This TCR was sampled from a man younger than 30 in good health. Some clones in this sample may be carry-over from other donors' samples. The sample consisted of memory CD4+ T cells from PBMCs. Subset: CD45RA-negative fraction. The J gene is TRBJ2-1, the V gene TRBV28, with no clear D. CDR3 nucleotides: TGTGCCAGCACCCCGGCGAGTTTCTACAATGAGCAGTTCTTC. It yields the protein CASTPASFYNEQFF. Full variable domain (missing parts from reference TRBV28 and TRBJ2-1): DVKVTQSSRYLVKRTGEKVFLECVQDMDHENMFWYRQDPGLGLRLIYFSYDVKMKEKGDIPEGYSVSREKKERFSLILESASTNQTSMYLCASTPASFYNEQFFGPGTRLTVL.